Presented here are 13 T cell receptor beta chains from one specimen sequenced in a study of blood T cell repertoires in COVID-19. Sequencing used immunoSEQ multiplex PCR; TCRdb keeps in-frame clones, though not all of them. This table has some 290,000 clones, 86% appearing once. Material for sequencing was peripheral blood. The receptors shown here come from a man aged 18 to 35 with active or convalescent COVID-19.

The chain has TRBV19 and TRBJ1-1; 7 bases fit TRBD1. Trimming took 4 bases from V and 9 from J; bases not matched to a gene: 5. Germline V CDR1 and CDR2: LNHDA, SQIVND (reference sequence). CDR3 length: 12 amino acids. The CDR3 protein is CASSTDREKAFF. In DNA, the CDR3 is TGTGCCAGTAGTACCGACAGGGAGAAAGCTTTCTTT.

V usage is TRBV30 and J usage is TRBJ2-1; tentative D call: TRBD2 (6 bases). V dropped 2 bases and J dropped 6 bases, with 11 bases sitting between them. The CDR3 is 13 amino acids. Germline V gene data show CDR1 as GTSNPN and CDR2 as SVGIG (reference sequence). The DNA for the CDR3 is TGTGCCTGGAGTTCGACTAGTTTCAATGAGCAGTTCTTC. This translates into CAWSSTSFNEQFF.

This clone was seen only once. This chain uses TRBV28 with TRBJ2-7, with D maybe TRBD2 (5 bases). Germline V gene lookup returns CDR1 MDHEN and CDR2 SYDVKM. CDR3 size: 16 residues. V gave up 2 bases and J gave up 3 bases, with 17 bases separating them. The DNA of the CDR3 is TGTGCCAGCAGTTTAGTATTGGGGAGCGAGGACTACGAGCAGTACTTC. Protein product: CASSLVLGSEDYEQYF.

The V and J genes are TRBV6-5 and TRBJ2-2; D uncertain. Germline loops: CDR1 MNHEY, CDR2 SVGAGI. The CDR3 length is 14 residues. V was cut by 5 bases and J by 1 base, with 8 bases left in between. The CDR3 reads CASSKAGNTGELFF. In nucleotides, the CDR3 is TGTGCCAGCAGTAAGGCAGGGAACACCGGGGAGCTGTTTTTT.

This rearrangement joins TRBV3-1 (or the pseudogene TRBV3-2) to TRBJ2-7, with TRBD2 matching over 9 bases. The CDR3 loop spans 13 amino acids. Germline CDR1 and CDR2: LGHDT and YNNKEL (reference sequence). The ends lost 7 bases at V and 7 bases at J; junction bases unmatched: 8. This CDR3 is CASKRLADGEQYF. The CDR3 DNA reads as TGTGCCAGCAAGAGACTAGCGGATGGGGAGCAGTACTTC.

This clone was picked up a small number of times. The chain couples TRBV4-1 to TRBJ2-7; TRBD2 matches at 8 bases. V gave up 0 bases and J gave up 3 bases; unmatched junction bases: 4. Germline V gene sequence: CDR1 MGHRA, CDR2 YSYEKL. This CDR3 region has 15 residues. CDR3 protein: CASSQDKAGGYEQYF. The CDR3 coding sequence is TGCGCCAGCAGCCAAGATAAGGCGGGAGGCTACGAGCAGTACTTC.

The chain links TRBV2 to TRBJ1-2; D gene unclear. CDR1 SNHLY and CDR2 FYNNEI come from the germline V gene. Trimming removed 6 bases at V and 3 bases at J, with 5 bases between. The CDR3 is 11 residues long. CDR3 sequence reads: CASREDYGYTF. The CDR3 DNA sequence: TGTGCCAGCAGGGAGGACTATGGCTACACCTTC.

This sequence joins TRBV28 and TRBJ2-3, with 7 nucleotides matching TRBD2. The V and J ends lost 5 bases and 1 base, in that order; junction bases with no gene match: 6. CDR3 length: 15 amino acids. CDR1 and CDR2 (germline): MDHEN, SYDVKM. The CDR3 DNA sequence: TGTGCCAGCAGTCCCCGGGGGGAAGGCACAGATACGCAGTATTTT. Translated: CASSPRGEGTDTQYF.

V and J are TRBV3-1 (or the pseudogene TRBV3-2) and TRBJ1-4; D not resolved. CDR3 length equals 15 residues. Germline CDR1 reads LGHDT; CDR2 reads YNNKEL (reference sequence). V was trimmed by 2 bases and J by 7 bases, leaving 14 bases between them. The CDR3 DNA follows: TGTGCCAGCAGCCAAACTAATTTGGATGGTGAAAAACTGTTTTTT. Its protein product is CASSQTNLDGEKLFF.

V and J are TRBV5-1 and TRBJ1-2; TRBD1 matches at 10 bases. In germline, CDR1 is SGHRS, CDR2 YFSETQ. The ends lost 0 bases at V and 7 bases at J; junction bases unmatched: 6. CDR3 length equals 15 residues. As DNA, the CDR3 is TGCGCCAGCAGCTTGGGAGGGACAGGGGATGGTGGCTACACCTTC. Its protein product is CASSLGGTGDGGYTF.

The V gene is TRBV19, the J gene TRBJ2-7, with D perhaps matching TRBD1 (6 bases). Between the trimmed V and J ends, which lost 5 bases and 2 bases, there was a span of 16 bases. The germline V gene encodes CDR1 LNHDA and CDR2 SQIVND (reference sequence). The CDR3 extends over 15 amino acids. This CDR3 reads CASSPRQGSTYEQYF. CDR3 sequence (DNA): TGTGCCAGTAGTCCCCGTCAGGGGTCGACCTACGAGCAGTACTTC.

The chain is built from TRBV5-6 and TRBJ2-3, with D possibly TRBD2 on 7 matching bases. Between the trimmed V and J ends, which lost 0 bases and 2 bases, there was a span of 13 bases. CDR3 length: 16 amino acids. In germline, CDR1 is SGHDT, CDR2 YYEEEE. The CDR3 DNA reads as TGTGCCAGCAGCTTGGAGGGGCGGGGGCCCACAGATACGCAGTATTTT. Translating gives CASSLEGRGPTDTQYF.

This chain joins TRBV10-2 and TRBJ2-1; TRBD2 agrees at 8 bases. CDR3 length: 15 residues. CDR1 is WSHSY and CDR2 is SAAADI in the germline V gene. The junction had 13 bases not matched to a gene; V was cut back by 8 bases and J by 7 bases. The CDR3, as DNA: TGCGCCAGCTCATTTACTAGCGGCGGTATTAATGAGCAGTTCTTC. Translation gives CASSFTSGGINEQFF.